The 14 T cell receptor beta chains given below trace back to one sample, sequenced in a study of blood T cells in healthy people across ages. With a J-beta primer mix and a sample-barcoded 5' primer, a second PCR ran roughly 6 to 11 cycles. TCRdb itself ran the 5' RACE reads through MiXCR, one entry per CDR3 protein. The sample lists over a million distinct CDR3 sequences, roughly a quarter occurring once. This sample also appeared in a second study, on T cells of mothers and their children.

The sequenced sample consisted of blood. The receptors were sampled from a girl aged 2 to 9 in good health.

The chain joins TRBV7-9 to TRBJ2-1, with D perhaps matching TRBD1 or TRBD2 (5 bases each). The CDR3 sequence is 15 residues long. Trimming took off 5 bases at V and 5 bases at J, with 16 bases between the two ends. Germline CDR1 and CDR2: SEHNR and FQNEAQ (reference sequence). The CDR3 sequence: CASSPPGGENNEQFF. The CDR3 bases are TGTGCCAGCAGCCCTCCTGGGGGAGAGAACAATGAGCAGTTCTTC. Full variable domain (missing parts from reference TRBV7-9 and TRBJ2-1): DTGVSQNPRHKITKRGQNVTFRCDPISEHNRLYWYRQTLGQGPEFLTYFQNEAQLEKSRLLSDRFSAERPKGSFSTLEIQRTEQGDSAMYLCASSPPGGENNEQFFGPGTRLTVL.

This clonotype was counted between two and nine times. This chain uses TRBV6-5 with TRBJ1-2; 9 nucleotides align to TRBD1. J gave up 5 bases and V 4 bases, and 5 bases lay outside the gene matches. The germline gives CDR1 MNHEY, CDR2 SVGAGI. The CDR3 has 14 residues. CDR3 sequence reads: CASSWQGQGYGYTF. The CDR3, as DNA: TGTGCCAGCAGTTGGCAGGGACAGGGTTATGGCTACACCTTC.

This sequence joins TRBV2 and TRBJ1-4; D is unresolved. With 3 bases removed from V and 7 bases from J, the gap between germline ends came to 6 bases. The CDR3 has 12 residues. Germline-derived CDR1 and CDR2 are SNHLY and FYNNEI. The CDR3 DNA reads TGTGCCAGCAGTGACGAAGGTGAAAAACTGTTTTTT. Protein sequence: CASSDEGEKLFF.

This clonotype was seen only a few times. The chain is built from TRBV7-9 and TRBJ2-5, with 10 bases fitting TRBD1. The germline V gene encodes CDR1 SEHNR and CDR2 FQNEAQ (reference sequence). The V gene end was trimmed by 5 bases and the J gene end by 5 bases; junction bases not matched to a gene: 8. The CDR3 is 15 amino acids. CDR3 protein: CASSPDRGLWETQYF. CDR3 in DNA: TGTGCCAGCAGCCCAGACAGGGGGCTTTGGGAGACCCAGTACTTC.

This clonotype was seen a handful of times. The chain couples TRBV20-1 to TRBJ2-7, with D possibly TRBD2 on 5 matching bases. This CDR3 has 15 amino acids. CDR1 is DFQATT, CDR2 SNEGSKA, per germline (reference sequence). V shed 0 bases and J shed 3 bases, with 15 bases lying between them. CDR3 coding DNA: TGCAGTGCTAGAGAGGTTTCGACTAACCACTACGAGCAGTACTTC. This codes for CSAREVSTNHYEQYF.

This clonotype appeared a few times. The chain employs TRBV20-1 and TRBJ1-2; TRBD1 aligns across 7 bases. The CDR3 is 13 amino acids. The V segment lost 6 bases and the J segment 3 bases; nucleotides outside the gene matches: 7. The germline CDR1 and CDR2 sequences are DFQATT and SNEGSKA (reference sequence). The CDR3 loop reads CSARDSVYYGYTF. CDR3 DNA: TGCAGTGCAAGGGACAGCGTCTACTATGGCTACACCTTC.

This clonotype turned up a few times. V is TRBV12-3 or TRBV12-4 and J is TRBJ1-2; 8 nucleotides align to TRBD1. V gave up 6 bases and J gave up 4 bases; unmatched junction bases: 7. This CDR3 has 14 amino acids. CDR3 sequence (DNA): TGTGCCAGCAGACGAACCGGGACAGGCTATGGCTACACCTTC. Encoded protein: CASRRTGTGYGYTF.

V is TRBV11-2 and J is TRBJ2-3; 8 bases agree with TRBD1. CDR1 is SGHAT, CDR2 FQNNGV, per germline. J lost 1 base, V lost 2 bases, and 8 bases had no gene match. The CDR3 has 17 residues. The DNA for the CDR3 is TGTGCCAGCAGCTTAACGGGGACAGGAGATGGCACAGATACGCAGTATTTT. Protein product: CASSLTGTGDGTDTQYF.

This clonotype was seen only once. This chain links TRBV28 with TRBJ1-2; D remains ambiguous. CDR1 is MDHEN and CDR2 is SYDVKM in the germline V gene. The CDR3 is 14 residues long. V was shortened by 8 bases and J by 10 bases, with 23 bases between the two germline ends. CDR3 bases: TGTGCCAGCTTCCCGAGGACGGTTCCTCTTGACTACACCTTC. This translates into CASFPRTVPLDYTF.

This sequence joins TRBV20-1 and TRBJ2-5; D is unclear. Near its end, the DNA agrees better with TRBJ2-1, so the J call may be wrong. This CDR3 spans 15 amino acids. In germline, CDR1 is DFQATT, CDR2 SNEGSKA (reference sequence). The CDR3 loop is CSARGSPASLYEQFF. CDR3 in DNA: TGCAGTGCTAGAGGTAGCCCCGCTTCTCTCTATGAGCAGTTCTTC.

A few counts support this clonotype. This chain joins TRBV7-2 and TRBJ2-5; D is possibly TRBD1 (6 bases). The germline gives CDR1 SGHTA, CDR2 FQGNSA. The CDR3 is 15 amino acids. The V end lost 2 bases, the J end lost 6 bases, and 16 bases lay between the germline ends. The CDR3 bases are TGTGCCAGCAGCTTAAGGATGGGGGCCGTGAAGACCCAGTACTTC. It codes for CASSLRMGAVKTQYF.

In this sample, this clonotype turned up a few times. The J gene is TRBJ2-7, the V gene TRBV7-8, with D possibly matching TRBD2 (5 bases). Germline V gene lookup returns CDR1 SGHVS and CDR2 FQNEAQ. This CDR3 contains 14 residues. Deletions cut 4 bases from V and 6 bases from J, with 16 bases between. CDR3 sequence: CASSWDGGTVEQYF. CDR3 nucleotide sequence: TGTGCCAGCAGCTGGGATGGAGGCACTGTCGAGCAGTACTTC.

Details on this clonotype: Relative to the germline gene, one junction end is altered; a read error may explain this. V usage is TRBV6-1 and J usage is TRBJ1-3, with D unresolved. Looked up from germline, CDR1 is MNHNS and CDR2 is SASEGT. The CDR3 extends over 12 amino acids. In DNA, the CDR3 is TGTGCCAGCGGTGAACCGGGAAACACCATGTATTTT. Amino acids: CASGEPGNTMYF.

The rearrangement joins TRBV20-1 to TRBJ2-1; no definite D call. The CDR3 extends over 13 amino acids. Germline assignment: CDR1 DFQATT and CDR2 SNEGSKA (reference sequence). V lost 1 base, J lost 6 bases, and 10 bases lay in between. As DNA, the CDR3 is TGCAGTGCTAGAGCCCCGGACCGCAATGAGCAGTTCTTC. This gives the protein CSARAPDRNEQFF.